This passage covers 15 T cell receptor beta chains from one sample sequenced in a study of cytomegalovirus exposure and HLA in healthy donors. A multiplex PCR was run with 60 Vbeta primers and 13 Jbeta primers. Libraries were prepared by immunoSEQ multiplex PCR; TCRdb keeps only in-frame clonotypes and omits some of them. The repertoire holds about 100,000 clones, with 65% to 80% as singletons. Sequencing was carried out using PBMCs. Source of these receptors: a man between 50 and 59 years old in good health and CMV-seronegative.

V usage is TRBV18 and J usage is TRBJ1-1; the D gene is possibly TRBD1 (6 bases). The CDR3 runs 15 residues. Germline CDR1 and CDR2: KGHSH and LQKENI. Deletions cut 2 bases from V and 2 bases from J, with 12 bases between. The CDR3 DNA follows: TGTGCCAGCTCACCATGGGGGGGCAAAAACACTGAAGCTTTCTTT. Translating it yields CASSPWGGKNTEAFF.

The CDR3 DNA reads TGCGCCAGCAGCTTACAGGGGACGAGATACGAGCAGTACTTC. Its translation is CASSLQGTRYEQYF. The J gene is TRBJ2-7, the V gene TRBV5-1; 7 nucleotides match TRBD1. The V and J ends lost 2 bases and 4 bases, in that order; junction bases with no gene match: 6. This CDR3 is 14 amino acids long. CDR1 is SGHRS and CDR2 is YFSETQ in the germline V gene. Full variable domain (remainder filled in from reference TRBV5-1 and TRBJ2-7): KAGVTQTPRYLIKTRGQQVTLSCSPISGHRSVSWYQQTPGQGLQFLFEYFSETQRNKGNFPGRFSGRQFSNSRSEMNVSTLELGDSALYLCASSLQGTRYEQYFGPGTRLTVT.

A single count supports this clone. DNA for the CDR3: TGTGCCAGTAGTACGGGACAGGCCGCCGGCTATGGCTACACCTTC. It encodes CASSTGQAAGYGYTF. V and J are TRBV19 and TRBJ1-2; 8 nucleotides match TRBD1. The J segment lost 4 bases and the V segment lost 4 bases, leaving 8 bases of the junction unmatched. From germline, CDR1 is LNHDA and CDR2 SQIVND (reference sequence). The CDR3 is 15 amino acids. The full variable domain, completed using reference TRBV19 and TRBJ1-2, is DGGITQSPKYLFRKEGQNVTLSCEQNLNHDAMYWYRQDPGQGLRLIYYSQIVNDFQKGDIAEGYSVSREKKESFPLTVTSAQKNPTAFYLCASSTGQAAGYGYTFGSGTRLTVV.

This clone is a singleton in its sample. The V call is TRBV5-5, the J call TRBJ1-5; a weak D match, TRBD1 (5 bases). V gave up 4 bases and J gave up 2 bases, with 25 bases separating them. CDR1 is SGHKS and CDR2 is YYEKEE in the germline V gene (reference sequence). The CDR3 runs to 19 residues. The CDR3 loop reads CASSQFNPQGSLGNQPQHF. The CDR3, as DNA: TGTGCCAGCAGCCAATTTAACCCTCAGGGTTCTTTAGGCAATCAGCCCCAGCATTTT.

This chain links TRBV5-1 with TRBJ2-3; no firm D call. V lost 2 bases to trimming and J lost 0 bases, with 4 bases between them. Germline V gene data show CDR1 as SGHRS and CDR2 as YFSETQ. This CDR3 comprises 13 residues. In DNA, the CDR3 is TGCGCCAGCAGCTTCAAAAGCACAGATACGCAGTATTTT. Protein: CASSFKSTDTQYF.

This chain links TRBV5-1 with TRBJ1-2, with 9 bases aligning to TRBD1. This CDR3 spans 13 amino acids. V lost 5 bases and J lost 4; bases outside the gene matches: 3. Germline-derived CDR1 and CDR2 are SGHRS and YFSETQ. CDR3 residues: CASRETGGYGYTF. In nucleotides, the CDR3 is TGCGCCAGCAGGGAGACAGGGGGCTATGGCTACACCTTC.

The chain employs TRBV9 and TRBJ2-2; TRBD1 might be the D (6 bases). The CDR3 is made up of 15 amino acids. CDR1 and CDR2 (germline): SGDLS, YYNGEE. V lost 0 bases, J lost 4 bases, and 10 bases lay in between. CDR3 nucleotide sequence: TGTGCCAGCAGCGTAGGGCTAGGGGGCACCGGGGAGCTGTTTTTT. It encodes CASSVGLGGTGELFF.

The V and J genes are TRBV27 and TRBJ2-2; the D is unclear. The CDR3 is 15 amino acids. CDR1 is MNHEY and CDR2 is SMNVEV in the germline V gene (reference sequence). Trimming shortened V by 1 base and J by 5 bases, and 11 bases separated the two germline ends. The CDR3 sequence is CASSLFNSQTGELFF. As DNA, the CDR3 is TGTGCCAGCAGTTTATTTAACAGCCAAACCGGGGAGCTGTTTTTT.

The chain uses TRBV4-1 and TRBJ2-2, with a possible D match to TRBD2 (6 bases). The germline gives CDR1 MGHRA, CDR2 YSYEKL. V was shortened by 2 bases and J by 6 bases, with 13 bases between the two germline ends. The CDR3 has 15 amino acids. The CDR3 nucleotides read TGCGCCAGCAGCCAACTGGAGATAGCGGCCGGGGAGCTGTTTTTT. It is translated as CASSQLEIAAGELFF.

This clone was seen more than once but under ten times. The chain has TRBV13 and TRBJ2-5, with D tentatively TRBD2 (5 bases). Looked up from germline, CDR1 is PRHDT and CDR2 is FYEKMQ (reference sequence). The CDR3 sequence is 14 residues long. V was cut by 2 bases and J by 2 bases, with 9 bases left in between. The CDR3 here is CASSLFGVQETQYF. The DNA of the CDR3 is TGTGCCAGCAGCTTATTCGGGGTACAAGAGACCCAGTACTTC.

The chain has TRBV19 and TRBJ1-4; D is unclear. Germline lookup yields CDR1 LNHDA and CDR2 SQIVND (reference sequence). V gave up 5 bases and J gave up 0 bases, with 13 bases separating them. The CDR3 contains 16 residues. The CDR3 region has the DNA TGTGCCAGTAGTTCCTCCTATTTCGCAACTAATGAAAAACTGTTTTTT. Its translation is CASSSSYFATNEKLFF. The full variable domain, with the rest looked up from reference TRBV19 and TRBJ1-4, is DGGITQSPKYLFRKEGQNVTLSCEQNLNHDAMYWYRQDPGQGLRLIYYSQIVNDFQKGDIAEGYSVSREKKESFPLTVTSAQKNPTAFYLCASSSSYFATNEKLFFGSGTQLSVL.

CDR3 bases: TGCGCCAGCAGCTTGGGGACAGCTAACTATGGCTACACCTTC. Protein: CASSLGTANYGYTF. The gene calls are TRBV5-1 and TRBJ1-2; tentatively, D is TRBD1 (6 bases). Germline CDR1 and CDR2: SGHRS and YFSETQ. The CDR3 is 14 amino acids. Between the trimmed V and J ends, which lost 0 bases and 0 bases, there was a span of 6 bases. Variable domain in full (rest from reference TRBV5-1 and TRBJ1-2): KAGVTQTPRYLIKTRGQQVTLSCSPISGHRSVSWYQQTPGQGLQFLFEYFSETQRNKGNFPGRFSGRQFSNSRSEMNVSTLELGDSALYLCASSLGTANYGYTFGSGTRLTVV.

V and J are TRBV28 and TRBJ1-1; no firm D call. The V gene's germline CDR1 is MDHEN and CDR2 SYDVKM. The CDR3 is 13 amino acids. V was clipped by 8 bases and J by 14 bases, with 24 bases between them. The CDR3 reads CASVPNEGAIDFF. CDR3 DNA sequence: TGTGCCAGCGTCCCCAATGAGGGCGCGATCGACTTCTTT.

CDR3 residues: CASSSRGVMDEKLFF. Here the CDR3 DNA reads TGTGCCAGCAGTTCACGGGGAGTGATGGATGAAAAACTGTTTTTT. The chain joins TRBV28 to TRBJ1-4; unclear D gene. Germline lookup yields CDR1 MDHEN and CDR2 SYDVKM. V dropped 4 bases and J dropped 6 bases, with 15 bases sitting between them. The CDR3 totals 15 residues.

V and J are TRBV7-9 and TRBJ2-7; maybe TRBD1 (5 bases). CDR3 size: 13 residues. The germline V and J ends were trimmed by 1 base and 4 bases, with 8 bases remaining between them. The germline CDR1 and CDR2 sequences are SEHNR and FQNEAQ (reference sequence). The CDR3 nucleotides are TGTGCCAGCAGCTTAGGGGGCCTTTACGAGCAGTACTTC. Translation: CASSLGGLYEQYF.